These 12 T cell receptor beta chains share one sample of origin, sequenced in a study of shared clonotypes between healthy human individuals (dated by TCRdb to between 2020 and 2021). CD8 naive samples were obtained by positive selection for CCR7 among CD45RO-negative cells, yielding a CD45RA+CCR7+ population from which TemRA cells were excluded. Library preparation used the immunoSEQ multiplex PCR assay. TCRdb re-hosts the immuneACCESS table, in-frame sequences only. Its copies lack some clones; in the studies checked, an unresolved V gene accounts for under half of them, and the cause for the rest is not known. This sample has about 2 million clones in its table, and about 95% of those were observed once. The top ten hold under 1.5% of the sample. The sample was naive CD8+ T cells sorted from blood. The cell subset or site label, as the study defines it: CD45RA+CCR7+. The receptor set was obtained from a man aged 18 to 35 in good health.

CDR3 in amino acids: CASSDADPEETQYF. The CDR3 nucleotides read TGCGCCAGCAGTGATGCAGATCCTGAAGAGACCCAGTACTTC. The rearrangement joins TRBV10-1 to TRBJ2-5; no reliable D call. The CDR3 loop spans 14 amino acids. CDR1 WNHNN and CDR2 SYGVQD come from the germline V gene (reference sequence). Trimming took 3 bases from V and 3 from J, leaving 11 bases between them.

This clone has a handful of counts. The J gene is TRBJ1-2, the V gene TRBV6-5; D possibly corresponds to TRBD1 (6 bases). Trimming took 7 bases from V and 2 from J, leaving 11 bases between them. Germline V CDR1 and CDR2: MNHEY, SVGAGI. The CDR3 is 13 amino acids. The CDR3 loop is CASTAGQNYGYTF. As DNA, the CDR3 is TGTGCCAGCACAGCCGGACAGAACTATGGCTACACCTTC.

In its sample, this clone was seen once. J is TRBJ1-6 and V is TRBV4-1; D is possibly TRBD1 (5 bases). Germline lookup yields CDR1 MGHRA and CDR2 YSYEKL. CDR3 length: 14 amino acids. V was trimmed by 0 bases and J by 9 bases, leaving 9 bases between them. CDR3 amino acids: CASSQEGGVSPLHF. For the CDR3, the DNA is TGCGCCAGCAGCCAAGAGGGAGGGGTTTCACCCCTCCACTTT.

V gene TRBV4-1 combines with J gene TRBJ2-7, with 12 bases lining up with TRBD1. Germline V gives CDR1 MGHRA, CDR2 YSYEKL. Germline trimming cut 1 base from V and 0 bases from J; bases unmatched to any gene: 7. The CDR3 has 18 residues. The CDR3 loop reads CASSQVTGQGAFSYEQYF. As DNA, the CDR3 is TGCGCCAGCAGCCAAGTTACGGGACAGGGGGCCTTCTCCTACGAGCAGTACTTC.

The chain is built from TRBV13 and TRBJ1-1; D may be TRBD1 (6 bases). The germline V gene encodes CDR1 PRHDT and CDR2 FYEKMQ (reference sequence). CDR3 length equals 13 residues. The V end was cut by 5 bases, the J end by 3 bases, with 10 bases between. The DNA of the CDR3 is TGTGCCAGCAGCGCAGAGGGGGACACTGAAGCTTTCTTT. Translated: CASSAEGDTEAFF.

The CDR3 region is CASSLSGLGGDEQFF. The DNA for the CDR3 is TGTGCCAGCAGTTTATCGGGACTAGGAGGCGATGAGCAGTTCTTC. This sequence joins TRBV27 and TRBJ2-1; 8 bases fit TRBD2. Germline V CDR1 and CDR2: MNHEY, SMNVEV (reference sequence). CDR3 length equals 15 residues. V shed 0 bases, J shed 8 bases, and the junction held 6 bases outside the gene matches.

In the case of this clone: Other nucleotide sequences from this sample produce the same CDR3. The chain employs TRBV6-1 and TRBJ2-7; D unclear. The length of the CDR3 is 13 residues. Germline V CDR1 and CDR2: MNHNS, SASEGT. The V and J ends lost 0 bases and 3 bases respectively, with 6 bases between them. The CDR3 here is CASSEAGFYEQYF. CDR3 DNA sequence: TGTGCCAGCAGTGAAGCAGGATTCTACGAGCAGTACTTC.

The CDR3 here is CASGGGQETQYF. CDR3 DNA sequence: TGTGCCAGCGGGGGTGGTCAGGAGACCCAGTACTTC. V is TRBV25-1 and J is TRBJ2-5; D tentatively fits TRBD1 or TRBD2 (5 bases each). Germline V gives CDR1 MGHDK, CDR2 SYGVNS. The CDR3 spans 12 residues. V was cut by 8 bases and J by 5 bases, with 12 bases left in between.

This chain connects TRBV5-4 to TRBJ1-2; weak D call: TRBD1 (6 bases). CDR3 length equals 13 residues. Trimming removed 4 bases from V and 5 bases from J, with 12 bases in between. Germline CDR1 SGHNT, CDR2 YYREEE (reference sequence). CDR3: CASSGQYEYGYTF. CDR3 coding DNA: TGTGCCAGCAGCGGACAGTACGAATATGGCTACACCTTC.

The rearrangement links TRBV11-2 to TRBJ2-3; 9 positions agree with TRBD2. The CDR3 contains 17 residues. V lost 1 base, J lost 4 bases, and 9 bases stayed unmatched. The V gene's germline CDR1 is SGHAT and CDR2 FQNNGV. The CDR3: CASSLGETGTSPDTQYF. The CDR3 DNA reads as TGTGCCAGCAGCTTAGGGGAAACCGGGACTAGCCCAGATACGCAGTATTTT.

This chain joins TRBV27 and TRBJ2-3, with a possible D match to TRBD2 (6 bases). Per germline, CDR1 MNHEY and CDR2 SMNVEV (reference sequence). Deletions cut 3 bases from V and 3 bases from J, with 13 bases between. The CDR3 runs to 15 residues. CDR3 nucleotide sequence: TGTGCCAGCAGTTTTGATAATGCGGGAACAGATACGCAGTATTTT. Protein: CASSFDNAGTDTQYF.

V usage is TRBV5-1 and J usage is TRBJ2-7; D unclear. V lost 6 bases and J 3 bases, leaving 13 bases between the germline ends. Germline V gene lookup returns CDR1 SGHRS and CDR2 YFSETQ. The CDR3 is 13 residues long. The DNA for the CDR3 is TGCGCCAGCATGGATTCTCTGGACTACGAGCAGTACTTC. Residues: CASMDSLDYEQYF.